Shown below are 14 T cell receptor beta chains from a single sample sequenced in a study of T cells in localized non-small cell lung cancer (dated by TCRdb to 2020 to 2022). The library was prepared using the immunoSEQ multiplex PCR assay. TCRdb obtained this table from immuneACCESS and retained in-frame rearrangements with V and J assigned. These tables miss some clones; where compared with another copy, unresolved V genes account for less than half of the shortfall, and the remainder is unexplained. A total of fewer than 40,000 clones appear in this sample, 85% to 90% of them only once. Over 2.5% of the sample lies in the top ten. The sample in question was peripheral blood, obtained before any cancer treatment. Every receptor here comes from an older female donor with stage I lung adenocarcinoma.

The J gene is TRBJ2-7, the V gene TRBV29-1; D gene unclear. Germline loops: CDR1 SQVTM, CDR2 ANQGSEA. This CDR3 region has 12 residues. Trimming removed 3 bases at V and 6 bases at J, with 12 bases between. CDR3 loop: CSVDDQVGEQYF. As DNA, the CDR3 is TGCAGCGTTGATGACCAGGTGGGCGAGCAGTACTTC.

The chain has TRBV15 and TRBJ1-4; a possible D gene is TRBD1 (5 bases). This CDR3 comprises 15 residues. With 3 bases removed from V and 4 bases from J, the gap between germline ends came to 12 bases. Germline V gene data show CDR1 as LNHNV and CDR2 as YYDKDF (reference sequence). The CDR3 nucleotides read TGTGCCACCAGCAGGGAGTACAGGAATAATGAAAAACTGTTTTTT. This encodes CATSREYRNNEKLFF.

The CDR3 region is CASSSRETQYF. The DNA for the CDR3 is TGTGCCAGCAGCTCCCGGGAGACCCAGTACTTC. The chain links TRBV5-5 to TRBJ2-5; no reliable D call. Trimming removed 3 bases at V and 5 bases at J, with 5 bases between. CDR3 length: 11 residues. The germline gives CDR1 SGHKS, CDR2 YYEKEE (reference sequence).

CDR3 region: CSVGQGDTEAFF. As DNA, the CDR3 is TGCAGCGTTGGGCAGGGGGACACTGAAGCTTTCTTT. The chain joins TRBV29-1 to TRBJ1-1; 7 bases map to TRBD1. The CDR3 is 12 amino acids. The junction had 2 bases not matched to a gene; V was cut back by 4 bases and J by 3 bases. Germline CDR1 and CDR2: SQVTM and ANQGSEA.

V and J are TRBV28 and TRBJ1-1; maybe TRBD1 (5 bases). This CDR3 contains 15 residues. The germline V gene encodes CDR1 MDHEN and CDR2 SYDVKM. V lost 0 bases and J 3 bases, leaving 11 bases between the germline ends. The CDR3 spells CASSLWRGRDTEAFF. In DNA, the CDR3 is TGTGCCAGCAGTTTATGGAGGGGACGTGACACTGAAGCTTTCTTT.

The chain employs TRBV28 and TRBJ1-1; the D gene is possibly TRBD1 (5 bases). Germline loops: CDR1 MDHEN, CDR2 SYDVKM. This CDR3 has 12 residues. The germline V and J ends were trimmed by 6 bases and 6 bases, with 11 bases remaining between them. CDR3 region: CASRLDTAEAFF. DNA for the CDR3: TGTGCCAGCAGGCTGGACACCGCTGAAGCTTTCTTT.

The rearrangement uses TRBV6-5 and TRBJ1-1; the D gene is possibly TRBD1 (5 bases). CDR3 size: 15 residues. Germline CDR1 MNHEY, CDR2 SVGAGI. V lost 0 bases to trimming and J lost 4 bases, with 12 bases between them. In DNA, the CDR3 is TGTGCCAGCAGTTACTCGGTAGGGGTGGGCACTGAAGCTTTCTTT. Amino acid sequence: CASSYSVGVGTEAFF.

The V call is TRBV18, the J call TRBJ1-1; D not resolved. Trimming took off 0 bases at V and 4 bases at J, with 6 bases between the two ends. The CDR3 contains 13 residues. Looked up from germline, CDR1 is KGHSH and CDR2 is LQKENI. The CDR3 spells CASSPPGFTEAFF. As DNA, the CDR3 is TGTGCCAGCTCACCACCTGGCTTCACTGAAGCTTTCTTT.

This chain uses TRBV5-1 with TRBJ2-2; possible D gene TRBD1, 5 bases. The V gene lost 1 base and the J gene lost 6 bases, with 13 bases spanning the gap. This CDR3 is built from 15 residues. Germline V gene sequence: CDR1 SGHRS, CDR2 YFSETQ. In DNA form, the CDR3 reads TGCGCCAGCAGCTTGTGGACACTTAGAGCCGGGGAGCTGTTTTTT. Translating it yields CASSLWTLRAGELFF.

The genes are TRBV7-6 and TRBJ1-2; D is unclear. Germline V gene data show CDR1 as SGHVS and CDR2 as FNYEAQ. This CDR3 region has 12 residues. V shed 1 base and J shed 2 bases, with 2 bases lying between them. The CDR3 sequence: CASSLDNYGYTF. The CDR3 DNA follows: TGTGCCAGCAGCTTAGACAACTATGGCTACACCTTC.

The chain employs TRBV5-4 and TRBJ2-3; D is uncertain. There are 16 residues in the CDR3. Trimming cost V 4 bases and J 1 base, with 16 bases left between them. Germline CDR1 is SGHNT and CDR2 is YYREEE (reference sequence). DNA for the CDR3: TGTGCCAGCAGCAGGATGCAGGATTTCGGCACAGATACGCAGTATTTT. Translating gives CASSRMQDFGTDTQYF. The whole variable domain, remainder taken from reference TRBV5-4 and TRBJ2-3, is ETGVTQSPTHLIKTRGQQVTLRCSSQSGHNTVSWYQQALGQGPQFIFQYYREEENGRGNFPPRFSGLQFPNYSSELNVNALELDDSALYLCASSRMQDFGTDTQYFGPGTRLTVL.

CDR3: CASSLAGERYNEQFF. CDR3 nucleotides: TGCGCCAGCAGCTTAGCGGGCGAGAGATACAATGAGCAGTTCTTC. V gene TRBV5-1 combines with J gene TRBJ2-1; D may be TRBD2 (6 bases). The CDR3 runs 15 residues. Trimming left V 2 bases short and J 4 bases short, with 13 bases between. Germline CDR1 and CDR2: SGHRS and YFSETQ.

The chain has TRBV18 and TRBJ2-3; D is undetermined. This CDR3 spans 15 amino acids. Trimming removed 5 bases at V and 2 bases at J, with 14 bases between. Per germline, CDR1 KGHSH and CDR2 LQKENI. The CDR3 coding sequence is TGTGCCAGCTCATTTGACACGGTTGACACAGATACGCAGTATTTT. Protein sequence: CASSFDTVDTDTQYF.

This clone came up once. The rearrangement links TRBV6-5 to TRBJ1-3; D not certain. Germline V gives CDR1 MNHEY, CDR2 SVGAGI. Trimming removed 5 bases from V and 2 bases from J, with 10 bases in between. CDR3 length: 14 amino acids. The DNA for the CDR3 is TGTGCCAGCAGTGCCCGGGAAACTGGAAACACCATATATTTT. The encoded protein is CASSARETGNTIYF.